This entry is about one TCR beta chain. The sample originates from a study of technical replicates of blood from a few donors. CDR3 length: 15 residues. The V and J ends lost 1 base and 4 bases respectively, with 13 bases between them. The V gene's germline CDR1 is SEHNR and CDR2 FQNEAQ (reference sequence). TCRdb's table, derived via immunoSEQ multiplex PCR, lists solely in-frame clones and lacks some. The sample has about 66,000 clones, approximately 90% seen once; the top ten hold 4% to 5%. This chain connects TRBV7-9 to TRBJ1-1; tentative D call: TRBD1 (6 bases). The sequence derives from a human donor in good health. Some clones in this sample may be carry-over from other donors' samples. Sample: PBMCs. In nucleotides, the CDR3 is TGTGCCAGCAGCTTAGGGGGGGGCGCGATCACTGAAGCTTTCTTT. Translating gives CASSLGGGAITEAFF.